Reported below is one T cell receptor (beta chain). How the authors handled the data: Amplification of reference gene primers provided the estimated nucleated cell counts. Method: immunoSEQ multiplex PCR; TCRdb's copy keeps in-frame clones and lacks some. V and J calls and clone size are as listed in that table; D and trimming were resolved from the DNA. This sample has about 120,000 clones, with around 86% found just once. The data are from a study of blood T cell repertoires in COVID-19. Turning to the study itself: Samples representing acute and convalescent COVID-19 were sourced from the United States, Italy and Spain. T cells, B-cell-depleted T cells, or PBMCs provided the cDNA or gDNA that served as material.

The V end was cut by 2 bases, the J end by 4 bases, with 12 bases between. The CDR3 spans 15 residues. The germline V gene has CDR1 WSHSY and CDR2 SAAADI. V usage is TRBV10-2 and J usage is TRBJ2-1; possibly TRBD2 for D (6 bases). This clonotype was obtained from a man aged 55-75 years with acute or convalescent COVID-19. Sequenced sample: peripheral blood. In DNA form, the CDR3 reads TGCGCCAGCAGTGAGCGGCTAGCGATATACAATGAGCAGTTCTTC. Amino acids: CASSERLAIYNEQFF.